The 27 T cell receptor beta chains below all came from one sample that was sequenced in a study of Graves' ophthalmopathy and Graves' hyperthyroidism (dated by TCRdb to the late 2010s). TCRdb names Illumina HiSeq 2000 as the instrument used. For repertoire sequencing, TCR beta CDR3 regions were amplified from RNA transcripts. The first round of RT-PCR was done with HTBI primers and the Qiagen OneStep RT-PCR kit, and was followed by a second round of multiplex PCR, then size selection and purification. Using fastp trimming at Q25 and MiXCR clonotype assembly, TCRdb reanalyzed the public sequencing data and kept in-frame beta chains. Every distinct CDR3 protein forms one entry, paired with its most common genes and DNA. Within this sample are approximately 460,000 distinct CDR3 sequences, with around an eighth of them counted one time only. Of the sample, 9.8% falls within the top ten clones. The sample consisted of blood. These receptors all come from a woman aged 30 to 39 with Graves' ophthalmopathy. Donor details come from another sample of the same person, matched by shared clones.

This clonotype has at least ten counts. The rearrangement joins TRBV24-1 to TRBJ2-2, with TRBD1 as a possible D gene (5 bases). Deletions cut 5 bases from V and 0 bases from J, with 12 bases between. In germline, CDR1 is KGHDR, CDR2 SFDVKD. CDR3 length: 16 residues. The CDR3 DNA follows: TGTGCCACCAGTGGCCCGCCCAGGGCGAACACCGGGGAGCTGTTTTTT. This translates into CATSGPPRANTGELFF.

The V and J genes are TRBV2 and TRBJ2-2; TRBD1 might be the D (6 bases). Trimming stripped 7 bases from V and 6 bases from J, with 15 bases between. Looked up from germline, CDR1 is SNHLY and CDR2 is FYNNEI. This CDR3 has 14 amino acids. The CDR3 DNA reads TGTGCCAGCATGAGCCTCAGGGGATCCGGGGAGCTGTTTTTT. As protein: CASMSLRGSGELFF.

In its sample, this clonotype was seen many times. The V gene is TRBV4-1, the J gene TRBJ1-1; D gene unclear. The CDR3 has 13 amino acids. CDR1 is MGHRA and CDR2 is YSYEKL in the germline V gene. Trimming cost V 2 bases and J 4 bases, with 8 bases left between them. The CDR3, as DNA: TGCGCCAGCAGCCAAACGAGAGGCACTGAAGCTTTCTTT. It codes for CASSQTRGTEAFF.

This clonotype was observed a few times. The rearrangement links TRBV5-1 to TRBJ1-1; 8 positions agree with TRBD1. Trimming removed 0 bases from V and 9 bases from J; junction bases left unmatched: 10. This CDR3 region has 15 residues. Germline values: CDR1 SGHRS, CDR2 YFSETQ. CDR3 coding DNA: TGCGCCAGCAGCTTGGCATTGGACAGGGTCGGGAAAGCTTTCTTT. It translates to CASSLALDRVGKAFF.

This clonotype was counted at least ten times. The chain links TRBV6-5 to TRBJ2-7; TRBD2 might be the D (5 bases). Trimming shortened V by 2 bases and J by 11 bases, and 16 bases separated the two germline ends. The CDR3 has 13 residues. Germline CDR1 is MNHEY and CDR2 is SVGAGI. CDR3 DNA: TGTGCCAGCAGTTACGGGGTAGCCCGGGAAGAGTACTTC. This gives the protein CASSYGVAREEYF.

This clonotype was seen many times. The chain combines TRBV12-3 or TRBV12-4 with TRBJ2-5; no firm D call. V dropped 6 bases and J dropped 2 bases, with 7 bases sitting between them. The length of the CDR3 is 12 residues. This chain's CDR3 is CASSRTQETQYF. DNA of the CDR3: TGTGCCAGCAGCCGGACGCAAGAGACCCAGTACTTC.

This clonotype was picked up many times. CDR3 loop: CSVAKGTGNQPQHF. The CDR3, as DNA: TGCAGCGTTGCCAAGGGGACAGGGAATCAGCCCCAGCATTTT. V gene TRBV29-1 combines with J gene TRBJ1-5; 9 bases agree with TRBD1. The CDR3 is 14 residues long. In germline, CDR1 is SQVTM, CDR2 ANQGSEA. V shed 4 bases, J shed 4 bases, and the junction held 5 bases outside the gene matches.

This sequence joins TRBV2 and TRBJ1-5; D gene uncertain. Germline V CDR1 and CDR2: SNHLY, FYNNEI. Trimming took off 6 bases at V and 6 bases at J, with 12 bases between the two ends. The CDR3 is made up of 13 amino acids. This chain's CDR3 is CASSSRTFQPQHF. CDR3 nucleotide sequence: TGTGCCAGCAGCTCCCGGACGTTTCAGCCCCAGCATTTT.

This clonotype was counted only a few times. This sequence joins TRBV30 and TRBJ1-5; D gene ambiguous. CDR3 length: 13 amino acids. The V and J ends lost 3 bases and 5 bases respectively, with 11 bases between them. The germline gives CDR1 GTSNPN, CDR2 SVGIG (reference sequence). The CDR3 DNA sequence: TGTGCCTGGAGCGAAGAGAGAGATCAGCCCCAGCATTTT. Protein product: CAWSEERDQPQHF.

This clonotype was seen many times. The V call is TRBV5-1, the J call TRBJ1-2; no reliable D call. Looked up from germline, CDR1 is SGHRS and CDR2 is YFSETQ. The CDR3 is made up of 14 amino acids. V lost 1 base, J lost 4 bases, and 11 bases lay in between. The CDR3 reads CASSLSTTGYGYTF. In nucleotides, the CDR3 is TGCGCCAGCAGCTTGTCGACGACGGGCTATGGCTACACCTTC.

This clonotype was observed at least ten times. The genes are TRBV5-1 and TRBJ2-2; 15 bases map to TRBD2. Germline V CDR1 and CDR2: SGHRS, YFSETQ. The CDR3 runs to 15 residues. Trimming cost V 6 bases and J 5 bases; bases outside gene matches: 2. As DNA, the CDR3 is TGCGCCAGCAAGGGACTAGCGGGAGGAACCGGGGAGCTGTTTTTT. Encoded protein: CASKGLAGGTGELFF.

This clonotype was counted many times. The genes are TRBV6-1 and TRBJ2-5, with 11 bases fitting TRBD1. V was pared by 2 bases and J by 2 bases, with 4 bases of the junction left unmatched. The CDR3 consists of 16 residues. Germline-derived CDR1 and CDR2 are MNHNS and SASEGT. In DNA, the CDR3 is TGTGCCAGCAGTGAAACCTGGGACAGGGGGCAAGAGACCCAGTACTTC. Translation: CASSETWDRGQETQYF.

This clonotype was counted ten times or more. V usage is TRBV6-5 and J usage is TRBJ1-3; D uncertain. The CDR3 sequence is 14 residues long. Germline V gives CDR1 MNHEY, CDR2 SVGAGI. The germline V and J ends were trimmed by 2 bases and 2 bases, with 7 bases remaining between them. The CDR3 nucleotides read TGTGCCAGCAGTTACGGAGGGACTGGAAACACCATATATTTT. It encodes CASSYGGTGNTIYF.

This clonotype was seen at least ten times. Here the CDR3 reads CASSVATASGEQYF. The DNA of the CDR3 is TGTGCCAGCAGCGTAGCTACGGCATCCGGAGAGCAGTACTTC. The rearrangement uses TRBV9 and TRBJ2-7; the D is unclear. Germline V gives CDR1 SGDLS, CDR2 YYNGEE. The CDR3 spans 14 residues. V lost 0 bases and J lost 7, with 14 bases in between.

This clonotype appeared many times. This chain joins TRBV6-1 and TRBJ1-5; D remains ambiguous. Trimming shortened V by 4 bases and J by 5 bases, and 12 bases separated the two germline ends. The germline CDR1 and CDR2 sequences are MNHNS and SASEGT. There are 14 residues in the CDR3. For the CDR3, the DNA is TGTGCCAGCAGTGGACGGAGACAAGATCAGCCCCAGCATTTT. Translated, it gives CASSGRRQDQPQHF.

The sample holds many counts of this clonotype. At one boundary the junction diverges from the germline segment, which might be a read error. The V gene is TRBV11-2, the J gene TRBJ2-4; D call uncertain. The germline gives CDR1 SGHAT, CDR2 FQNNGV. The CDR3 loop spans 12 amino acids. The CDR3 loop is CASSLAAGQLHF. In nucleotides, the CDR3 is TGTGCCAGCAGCTTAGCGGCAGGCCAACTCCACTTC.

A few counts support this clonotype. A much bigger clone sits one base away, suggesting this may be a read error. J is TRBJ2-5 and V is TRBV20-1; TRBD2 matches at 7 bases. CDR1 is DFQATT and CDR2 is SNEGSKA in the germline V gene (reference sequence). This CDR3 comprises 13 residues. CDR3 amino acids: CSAPLEGRETKYF. The CDR3 DNA reads TGCAGTGCTCCTTTAGAAGGGCGGGAGACCAAGTACTTC.

This clonotype was found many times. This chain links TRBV18 with TRBJ2-3, with a weak D call TRBD2 (5 bases). The germline V gene has CDR1 KGHSH and CDR2 LQKENI. Trimming left V 2 bases short and J 5 bases short, with 8 bases between. CDR3 size: 13 residues. CDR3 region: CASSPVRGDTQYF. For the CDR3, the DNA is TGTGCCAGCTCACCAGTTCGGGGAGATACGCAGTATTTT.

There are many counts of this clonotype. The V and J genes are TRBV28 and TRBJ1-1; D is uncertain. Trimming took 7 bases from V and 6 from J, leaving 9 bases between them. CDR1 MDHEN and CDR2 SYDVKM come from the germline V gene. The CDR3 runs to 11 residues. The CDR3, as DNA: TGTGCCAGCACTCGAGACCCTGAAGCTTTCTTT. Translation: CASTRDPEAFF. The whole variable domain, filled in from reference TRBV28 and TRBJ1-1, reads DVKVTQSSRYLVKRTGEKVFLECVQDMDHENMFWYRQDPGLGLRLIYFSYDVKMKEKGDIPEGYSVSREKKERFSLILESASTNQTSMYLCASTRDPEAFFGQGTRLTVV.

In its sample, this clonotype was seen many times. The rearrangement joins TRBV15 to TRBJ1-3; D unclear. The CDR3 runs to 12 residues. V was shortened by 4 bases and J by 0 bases, with 1 base between the two germline ends. Germline V CDR1 and CDR2: LNHNV, YYDKDF (reference sequence). In DNA form, the CDR3 reads TGTGCCACCAGCACCTCTGGAAACACCATATATTTT. Translation gives CATSTSGNTIYF.

This clonotype appeared many times. This chain uses TRBV28 with TRBJ1-5; D may be TRBD1 (6 bases). V lost 4 bases and J lost 4, with 11 bases in between. The CDR3 sequence is 14 residues long. CDR1 is MDHEN, CDR2 SYDVKM, per germline. CDR3 DNA: TGTGCCAGCAGTTCCTTAGGGGGGAATCAGCCCCAGCATTTT. Translation gives CASSSLGGNQPQHF.

Of note for this clonotype: A much more abundant neighbour one base away suggests this may be a read error. V usage is TRBV12-3 or TRBV12-4 and J usage is TRBJ1-1; tentative D call: TRBD1 (5 bases). The CDR3 is 14 amino acids. The CDR3 nucleotides read TGTGCCAGCAGTTTCAGAGGGTTGGACACTGAAGCTTGCTTT. It codes for CASSFRGLDTEACF.

This clonotype was detected ten times or more. V is TRBV12-3 or TRBV12-4 and J is TRBJ1-6; D not resolved. V was shortened by 0 bases and J by 10 bases, with 10 bases between the two germline ends. The CDR3 is made up of 14 amino acids. CDR3 sequence reads: CASSLAHRESPLHF. As DNA, the CDR3 is TGTGCCAGCAGTTTAGCGCATCGGGAGTCACCCCTCCACTTT.

Many counts were recorded for this clonotype. The rearrangement uses TRBV6-1 and TRBJ2-5; weak D call: TRBD2 (6 bases). Looked up from germline, CDR1 is MNHNS and CDR2 is SASEGT. The CDR3 contains 15 residues. V gave up 6 bases and J gave up 5 bases, with 19 bases separating them. The CDR3 sequence: CASRGLPGGPETQYF. CDR3 nucleotides: TGTGCCAGCAGGGGCTTACCAGGAGGGCCGGAGACCCAGTACTTC.

V usage is TRBV6-1 and J usage is TRBJ2-7; 8 bases match TRBD2. CDR1 and CDR2 from the germline V gene are MNHNS and SASEGT. The ends lost 1 base at V and 3 bases at J; junction bases unmatched: 11. The CDR3 has 17 residues. The CDR3 nucleotides read TGTGCCAGCAGTGAAGGGCAGGAGCGGGAGACCGGCTACGAGCAGTACTTC. Translation: CASSEGQERETGYEQYF.

This clonotype came up many times. The chain employs TRBV15 and TRBJ1-2; D is undetermined. The V and J ends lost 0 bases and 4 bases respectively, with 15 bases between them. This CDR3 comprises 16 residues. The germline CDR1 and CDR2 sequences are LNHNV and YYDKDF (reference sequence). The CDR3 is CATSRDLVSRGYGYTF. As DNA, the CDR3 is TGTGCCACCAGCAGAGATCTGGTCTCTCGCGGCTATGGCTACACCTTC.

This clonotype was observed many times. The chain has TRBV28 and TRBJ1-2; 7 bases agree with TRBD1. The CDR3 has 16 residues. V shed 5 bases and J 1 base; nucleotides not matched to a gene: 10. Germline CDR1 and CDR2: MDHEN and SYDVKM. CDR3 protein: CASSPGTELFNYGYTF. The CDR3 DNA reads as TGTGCCAGCAGTCCCGGGACAGAACTCTTTAACTATGGCTACACCTTC.